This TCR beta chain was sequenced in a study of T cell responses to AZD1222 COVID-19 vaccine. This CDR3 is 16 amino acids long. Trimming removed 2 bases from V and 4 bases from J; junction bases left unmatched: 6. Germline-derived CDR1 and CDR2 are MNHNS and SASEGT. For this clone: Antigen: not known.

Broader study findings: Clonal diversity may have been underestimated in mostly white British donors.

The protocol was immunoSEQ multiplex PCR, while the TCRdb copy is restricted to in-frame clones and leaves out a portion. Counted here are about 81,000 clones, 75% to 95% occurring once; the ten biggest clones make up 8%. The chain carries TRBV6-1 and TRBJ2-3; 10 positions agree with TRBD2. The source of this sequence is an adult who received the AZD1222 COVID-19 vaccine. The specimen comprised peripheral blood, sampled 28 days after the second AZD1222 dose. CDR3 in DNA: TGTGCCAGCAGTGAATCACCTAGCGGGAGTTCAGATACGCAGTATTTT. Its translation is CASSESPSGSSDTQYF.